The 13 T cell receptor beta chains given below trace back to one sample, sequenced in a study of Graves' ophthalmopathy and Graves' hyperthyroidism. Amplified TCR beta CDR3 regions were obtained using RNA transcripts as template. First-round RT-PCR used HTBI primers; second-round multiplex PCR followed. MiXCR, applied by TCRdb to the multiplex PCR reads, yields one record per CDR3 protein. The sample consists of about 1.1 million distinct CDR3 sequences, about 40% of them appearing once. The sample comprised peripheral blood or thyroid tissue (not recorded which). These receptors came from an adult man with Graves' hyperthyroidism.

CDR3 in DNA: TGTGCCAGCAGCACGCCGGGACAGGGGGCAAGAACTGAAGCTTTCTTT. It translates to CASSTPGQGARTEAFF. The rearrangement uses TRBV11-2 and TRBJ1-1; 12 bases match TRBD1. This CDR3 region has 16 residues. CDR1 and CDR2 (germline): SGHAT, FQNNGV. Trimming cost V 5 bases and J 5 bases; bases outside gene matches: 9.

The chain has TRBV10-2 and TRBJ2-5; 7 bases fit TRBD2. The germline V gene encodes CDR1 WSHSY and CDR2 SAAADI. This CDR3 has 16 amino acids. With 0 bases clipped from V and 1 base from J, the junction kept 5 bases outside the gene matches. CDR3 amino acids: CASSESPASGQETQYF. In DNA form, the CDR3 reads TGCGCCAGCAGTGAGTCCCCGGCTAGCGGCCAAGAGACCCAGTACTTC.

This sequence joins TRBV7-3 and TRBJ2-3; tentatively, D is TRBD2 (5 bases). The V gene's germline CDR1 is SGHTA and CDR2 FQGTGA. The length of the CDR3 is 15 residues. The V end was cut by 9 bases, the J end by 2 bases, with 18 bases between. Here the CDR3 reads CASSDRGITTDTQYF. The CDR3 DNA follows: TGTGCCAGTAGTGACCGGGGTATTACCACAGATACGCAGTATTTT.

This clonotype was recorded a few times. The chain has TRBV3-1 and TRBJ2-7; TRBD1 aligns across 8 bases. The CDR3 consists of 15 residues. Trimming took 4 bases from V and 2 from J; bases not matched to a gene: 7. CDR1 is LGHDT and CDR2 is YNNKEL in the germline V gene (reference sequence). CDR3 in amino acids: CASSRRDRQAYEQYF. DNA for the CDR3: TGTGCCAGCAGCCGGAGGGACAGGCAAGCCTACGAGCAGTACTTC.

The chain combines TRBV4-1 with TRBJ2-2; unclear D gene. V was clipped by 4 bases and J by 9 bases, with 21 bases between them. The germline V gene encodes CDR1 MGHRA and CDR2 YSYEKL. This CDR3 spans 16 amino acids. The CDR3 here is CASSPSVGSTDRELFF. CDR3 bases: TGCGCCAGCAGCCCGTCCGTGGGTTCGACTGACCGGGAGCTGTTTTTT.

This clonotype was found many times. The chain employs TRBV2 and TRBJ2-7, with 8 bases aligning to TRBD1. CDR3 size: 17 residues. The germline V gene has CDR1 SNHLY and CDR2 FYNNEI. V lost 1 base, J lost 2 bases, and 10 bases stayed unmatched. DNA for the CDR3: TGTGCCAGCAGTGAAGGTGGTGGGCCAGGGGGCGCCTACGAGCAGTACTTC. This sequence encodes CASSEGGGPGGAYEQYF. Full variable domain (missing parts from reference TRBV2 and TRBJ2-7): EPEVTQTPSHQVTQMGQEVILRCVPISNHLYFYWYRQILGQKVEFLVSFYNNEISEKSEIFDDQFSVERPDGSNFTLKIRSTKLEDSAMYFCASSEGGGPGGAYEQYFGPGTRLTVT.

CDR3 loop: CASSRTGPSEAFF. The CDR3 DNA sequence: TGTGCCAGCAGTCGTACAGGGCCTAGTGAAGCTTTCTTT. This chain joins TRBV7-9 and TRBJ1-1; D may be TRBD1 (6 bases). The germline V gene has CDR1 SEHNR and CDR2 FQNEAQ (reference sequence). V was pared by 6 bases and J by 7 bases, with 15 bases between. This CDR3 spans 13 amino acids.

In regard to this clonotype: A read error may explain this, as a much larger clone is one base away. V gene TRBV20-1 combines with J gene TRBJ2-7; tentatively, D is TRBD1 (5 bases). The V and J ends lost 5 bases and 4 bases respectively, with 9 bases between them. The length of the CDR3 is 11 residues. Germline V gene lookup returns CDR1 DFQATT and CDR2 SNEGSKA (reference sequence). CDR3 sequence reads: CSAATAYEQYF. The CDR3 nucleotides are TGCAGTGCTGCGACAGCATACGAGCAGTACTTC.

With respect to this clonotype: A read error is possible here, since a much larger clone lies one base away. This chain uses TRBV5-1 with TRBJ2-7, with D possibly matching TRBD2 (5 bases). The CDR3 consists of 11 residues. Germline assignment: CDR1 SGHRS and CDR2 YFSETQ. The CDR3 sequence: CANSFRREQYF. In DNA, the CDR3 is TGCGCCAACAGCTTTAGGAGGGAGCAGTACTTC. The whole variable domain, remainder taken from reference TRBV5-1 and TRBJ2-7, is KAGVTQTPRYLIKTRGQQVTLSCSPISGHRSVSWYQQTPGQGLQFLFEYFSETQRNKGNFPGRFSGRQFSNSRSEMNVSTLELGDSALYLCANSFRREQYFGPGTRLTVT.

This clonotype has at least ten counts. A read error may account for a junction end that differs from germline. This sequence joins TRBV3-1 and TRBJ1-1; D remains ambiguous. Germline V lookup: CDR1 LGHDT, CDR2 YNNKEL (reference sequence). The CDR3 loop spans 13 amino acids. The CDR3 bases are TGTGCCAGCAGCCGCGGAACGAACAGTGAAGCTTTCTTT. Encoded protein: CASSRGTNSEAFF. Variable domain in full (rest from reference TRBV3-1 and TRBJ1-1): DTAVSQTPKYLVTQMGNDKSIKCEQNLGHDTMYWYKQDSKKFLKIMFSYNNKELIINETVPNRFSPKSPDKAHLNLHINSLELGDSAVYFCASSRGTNSEAFFGQGTRLTVV.

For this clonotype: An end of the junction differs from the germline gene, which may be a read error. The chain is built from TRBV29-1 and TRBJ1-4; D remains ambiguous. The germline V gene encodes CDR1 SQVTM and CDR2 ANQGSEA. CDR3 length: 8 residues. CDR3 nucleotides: TGCAGCGATGAAAAACTGTTTTTT. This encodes CSDEKLFF. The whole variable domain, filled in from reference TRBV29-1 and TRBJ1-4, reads SAVISQKPSRDICQRGTSLTIQCQVDSQVTMMFWYRQQPGQSLTLIATANQGSEATYESGFVIDKFPISRPNLTFSTLTVSNMSPEDSSIYLCSDEKLFFGSGTQLSVL.

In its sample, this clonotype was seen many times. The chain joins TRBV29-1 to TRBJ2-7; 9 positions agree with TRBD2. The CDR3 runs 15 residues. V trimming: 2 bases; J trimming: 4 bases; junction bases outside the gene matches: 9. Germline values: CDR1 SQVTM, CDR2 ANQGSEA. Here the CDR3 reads CSVEFSGRAPYEQYF. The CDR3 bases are TGCAGCGTTGAATTTAGCGGGAGAGCCCCTTACGAGCAGTACTTC.

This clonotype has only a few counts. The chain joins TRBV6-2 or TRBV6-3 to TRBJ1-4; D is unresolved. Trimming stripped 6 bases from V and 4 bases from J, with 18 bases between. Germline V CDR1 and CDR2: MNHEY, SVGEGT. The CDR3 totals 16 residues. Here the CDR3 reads CASSRPKEGGNEKLFF. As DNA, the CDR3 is TGTGCCAGCAGCAGACCAAAGGAGGGCGGTAATGAAAAACTGTTTTTT.